Sequencing of this TCR beta chain was carried out in a study of cytomegalovirus exposure and HLA in healthy donors (dated by TCRdb to 2017 to 2019). Study-level background: In an earlier analysis of about 560 of the donors, around 290 Gb of sequence data and 120 million or so unique TCR beta sequences from about 180 million T cells were reported. Rather than drawing on any new phenotypic data, the later analysis identified candidate immune exposures from TCR beta sequences and the way those sequences occurred across donors. Typing coverage differed by locus: A, B, C, DRB1 and DQB1 were typed in about 620-630 donors, DQA1 in around 500, DPA1 in 606, and DPB1 in just under 480. In addition to the first cohort of 650 to 800 subjects, a separate validation cohort of approximately 120 different subjects was used. The study combined high-throughput TCR immunosequencing, statistical association of individual TCRs with disease status, and machine learning to predict cytomegalovirus infection status. Of the 398 genotyped donors, roughly 76% were placed in the genetic ancestry cluster associated with self-reported Caucasian donors. Genome-wide SNP genotypes for about 65% of the 666 donors were used in a later genetic analysis, which treated that subset as a discovery cohort. The study used immunosequencing to profile the T cell repertoires of more than 650 subjects and linked those repertoires to cytomegalovirus serostatus. An earlier analysis of 587 of the donors applied high-throughput TCR beta sequencing to assess whether each TCR beta V gene segment acted as functional or pseudogenic. HLA typing covered class I and class II loci at four-digit resolution. On average, 235,054 unique TCR beta nucleotide sequences were sequenced per donor among 398 genotyped donors of the cohort, with roughly 18% of those sequences being non-productive. Every repertoire in the discovery cohort had been generated on one and the same sequencing platform. A later analysis re-examined previously published TCR beta repertoires from more than 550 donors and added high-resolution HLA genotyping to investigate patterns of TCR occurrence. An early release that covered about 600 HLA-typed donors contained approximately 300 gigabases of sequencing data and tens of millions of unique TCR sequences. The study aimed to test whether cataloging public T cell receptors could reveal signatures of past pathogen exposure. Roughly 5 DR-DQ haplotypes were handled as single units for association and clustering because linkage in the cohort was strong. Donor age, sex, ethnicity and CMV serostatus were compiled together with the repertoire data. Broader findings and caveats from the paper: A further reported finding was that TCR beta sequences accurately predicted the HLA-A and HLA-B alleles for most subjects in the first cohort. A later genetic analysis reported fewer N-insertions in productive TCRs among donors in an Asian-associated ancestry cluster than the roughly 720-donor mean. It was suggested by the authors that the approach could potentially be generalized to other disease states and immunological phenotypes. Correlated functional status among segregating V segments might reflect linkage disequilibrium, but an unknown experimental factor could not be ruled out. In an earlier analysis of roughly 500 of the donors, most TCR beta V segments appeared in productive rearrangements about 87% or about 30% of the time, broadly matching IMGT annotations. Specific HLA alleles were associated with around 18,000 TCR beta sequences at a false discovery rate of 0.05 in a later analysis. Sequencing depth was assumed to be roughly uniform across donors in the presence/absence analyses, though that assumption may not hold. In both the original and validation cohorts, the classifier was reported to diagnose cytomegalovirus status with high specificity and sensitivity. CMV serostatus was the only immune exposure information available for the cohort. A later analysis found that HLA-associated TCR beta chains were more clonally expanded and had lower generation probabilities than equally common non-associated chains. Several of the top co-occurrence clusters appeared to be linked to parvovirus B19, influenza, CMV and Epstein-Barr virus, according to a later analysis. Most TCR sequences were seen in very few donors, while some public TCRs were found in many individuals. When HLA alleles, especially DR and DQ, strongly co-occurred, TCR associations were difficult to assign to individual alleles. Because counts were too low, about 15 rarely observed V segments, including chromosome 9 orphons, were left out of the earlier analysis of 500 to 750 of the donors. A later analysis found that TCR association rates varied across HLA loci, with DRB1 alleles showing the most associated TCRs and HLA-C alleles the fewest. A later genetic analysis associated a missense DCLRE1C variant with V-gene and J-gene trimming of TCR beta chains, and an independent cohort replicated the association. A total of 150 or so TCR beta chains were listed by the study as associated with cytomegalovirus. HLA typing was unavailable for some donors at each locus, so association tests used only the typed subset. The cohort was sequenced for TCR beta chains only, and without alpha or paired-chain data the features that could be detected were limited. Three of the identified cytomegalovirus-associated TCR beta chains were confirmed in vitro to be specific for cytomegalovirus antigens. The 87-base-pair reads could not distinguish some IMGT-functional V segments, including TRBV6-2 and TRBV6-3, so those segments were excluded. The sequencing pipeline was judged likely to have produced a cluster of highly shared sequence variants as a technical artifact. In a later analysis, most CMV-associated TCR beta chains were found to appear HLA-restricted, with HLA associations seemingly driven largely by CMV exposure.

The cohort was made up of hundreds of healthy bone marrow donors. At the time of sampling, every cohort member was nominally healthy, though immune exposures that went unrecorded were likely present. The donor was CMV seropositive and belonged to the group of more than 250 seropositive cohort members. A peripheral blood sample was provided by each donor, and peripheral blood mononuclear cells were used for TCR beta sequencing. Genomic DNA extraction from the blood cell samples was performed with the Qiagen DNeasy Blood Extraction Kit. The cysteine opens and the phenylalanine closes a CDR3 of 14 amino acids. This entry keeps only the CDR3 DNA: 42 bases, framed from base 1. Reading the germline V gene gives CDR1 MGHDK and CDR2 SYGVNS. After removal of 4 bases from V and 3 bases from J, the junction retains 1 base not matched to a gene. Libraries were prepared through the immunoSEQ multiplex PCR assay. For the multiplex PCR, a mixture combining 60 forward primers for TCR Vbeta segments and 13 reverse primers for TCR Jbeta segments was used. The CDR3 region of rearranged TCR beta genes was amplified from genomic DNA with a multiplex PCR assay. The amplified TCR beta libraries were sequenced on the Illumina HiSeq System as 87-base-pair reads. The paper's processing steps were these. A later analysis tallied 75 million to 85 million unique TCR beta chains across the 610 or so repertoires, and about 12 million of those chains were shared by two or more donors. Raw reads were error-corrected and collapsed into unique sequences by a nearest-neighbor algorithm in which closely related sequences were merged to remove PCR and sequencing errors. Alignment of CDR3 sequences to IMGT reference sequences was used to assign V, D and J gene segments. For a sequence to be retained, a match of at least six nucleotides was required to both a V gene segment and a J gene segment. A rearrangement was called productive if the CDR3 had no stop codons and remained in frame with V and J, and every other rearrangement was called non-productive. CDR3 was defined according to IMGT convention as the region running from the second conserved V-encoded cysteine to the conserved J-encoded phenylalanine. Sequences without an unambiguous match to a single V gene segment were excluded from the earlier analysis of several hundred of the donors. An earlier analysis of over 450 of the donors classified V segments as functional when productive rearrangements were above 56.7% and as segregating when the standard deviation between donors was above 5%. A statistical classification framework was built for diagnosing cytomegalovirus status from the catalog of TCR beta chain sequences. A later analysis assigned V and J genes by comparing TCR nucleotide sequences with IMGT/GENE-DB human TR gene sequences. Using the TCRdist pipeline, a later analysis assigned CDR3 sequences along with most-parsimonious VDJ recombination scenarios. In a later analysis, each TCR beta chain was defined by its CDR3 amino acid sequence together with its V-gene family, and reads lacking a unique V-gene family were excluded. To address suspected cross-contamination and a sequencing artifact, a later analysis removed several hundred highly shared, low-generation-probability nucleotide sequences. In a later analysis, a clonal expansion index for each public chain was calculated from normalized within-repertoire ranks of inferred template counts. In a later analysis, generation probabilities were computed using a VDJ recombination model fitted to out-of-frame rearrangements, and the results were checked against IGoR. A later analysis scored TCR-TCR, TCR-HLA and TCR-CMV co-occurrence with hypergeometric tests, applying a repertoire-size bias correction to TCR pairs. A later analysis estimated false discovery rates by permuting HLA or CMV assignments 20 times. In a later analysis, co-occurring TCRs were grouped with DBSCAN, and TCRdist sequence similarity was added when clustering was performed within HLA-allele-positive subsets. Repertoires with fewer than 30,000 or more than 120,000 public chains were left out of co-occurrence clustering, as were several repertoires with anomalous nucleotide sharing. TCRdb took over this immuneACCESS table, retaining in-frame rearrangements with V and J assigned. Such tables are incomplete; in checked studies, under half of the missing clones stem from an unresolved V gene, and the remainder is unexplained. Clone size and V and J calls were adopted from that table, with D and trimming inferred from the DNA. A total of 150,000 to 170,000 clones appear in this sample, 80% of them only once. The top ten constitute around 5.6% of the sample.

Regarding this clone: Its cognate antigen has yet to be identified. No much larger clone exists at a distance of one base, and base qualities are not known.

Sequenced sample: PBMCs. This receptor was taken from a woman aged 40 to 50 in good health and CMV-seropositive. This chain is built from TRBV25-1 and TRBJ2-1, and 9 junction bases match TRBD1. This receptor carries the CDR3 CASSGTGVYNEQFF. The DNA reads TGTGCCAGCAGTGGGACAGGGGTCTACAATGAGCAGTTCTTC.